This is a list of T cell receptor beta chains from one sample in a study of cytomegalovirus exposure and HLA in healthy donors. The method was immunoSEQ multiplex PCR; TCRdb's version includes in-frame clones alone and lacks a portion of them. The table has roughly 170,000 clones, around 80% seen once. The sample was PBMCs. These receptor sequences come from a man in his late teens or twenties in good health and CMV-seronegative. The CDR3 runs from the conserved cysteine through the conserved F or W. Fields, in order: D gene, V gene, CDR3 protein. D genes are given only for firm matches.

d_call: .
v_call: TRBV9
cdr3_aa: CASSVGGMNTEAFF

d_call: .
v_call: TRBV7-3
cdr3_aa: CASSLRAVSYNEQFF

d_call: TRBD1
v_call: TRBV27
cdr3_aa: CASSWRQGFNYGYTF

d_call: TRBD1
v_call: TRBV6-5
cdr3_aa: CASTDTTGTGYGYTF

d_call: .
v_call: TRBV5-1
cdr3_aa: CASSLGSTRKAGGELFF

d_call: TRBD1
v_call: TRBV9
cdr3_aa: CASSAGLGTGDSDTQYF

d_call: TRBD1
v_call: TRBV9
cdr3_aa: CASSVNSGGTYEQYF

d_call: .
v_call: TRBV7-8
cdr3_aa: CASSETRTNPNQPQHF

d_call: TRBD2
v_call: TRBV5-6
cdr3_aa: CASSPRVAGVYNEQFF

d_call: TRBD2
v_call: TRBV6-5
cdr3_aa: CASTKGLAGYEQYF

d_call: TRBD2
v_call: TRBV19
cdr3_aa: CASSISSGTRSTQYF

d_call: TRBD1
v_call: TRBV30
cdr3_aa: CAWRMGDRNSPLHF

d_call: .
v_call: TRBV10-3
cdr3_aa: CAISEVRGVQETQYF

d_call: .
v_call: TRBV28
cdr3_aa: CASSRGIRWETQYF

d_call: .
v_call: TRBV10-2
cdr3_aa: CATNTGGFSPLHF

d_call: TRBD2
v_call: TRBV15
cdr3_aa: CATSRDLAGDNEQFF

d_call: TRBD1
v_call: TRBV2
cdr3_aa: CASRGPRDRVLQPQHF

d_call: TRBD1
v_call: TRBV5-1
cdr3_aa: CASSLGDRTNEKLFF

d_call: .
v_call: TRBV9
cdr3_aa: CASSVGQMNTEAFF

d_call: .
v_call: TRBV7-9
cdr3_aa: CASSLVGDTEAFF

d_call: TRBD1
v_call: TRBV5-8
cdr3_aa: CASSLGTGTSSSYEQYF

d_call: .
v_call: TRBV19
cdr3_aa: CASSLHRDSPLHF

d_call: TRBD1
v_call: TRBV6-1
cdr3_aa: CASSPRGQTHQPQHF

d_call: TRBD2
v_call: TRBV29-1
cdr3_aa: CSVSAGGMQNEQFF

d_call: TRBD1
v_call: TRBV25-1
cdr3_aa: CASRSGTAEYNEQFF

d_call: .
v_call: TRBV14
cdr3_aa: CASSQDWTAYEQYF

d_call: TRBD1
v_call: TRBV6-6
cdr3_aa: CASRTRQGAGGEKLFF

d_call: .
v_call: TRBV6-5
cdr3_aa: CASRGQGLNTEAFF

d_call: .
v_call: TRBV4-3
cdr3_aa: CASSQEGVQGVLKAFF

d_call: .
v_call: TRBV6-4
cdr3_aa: CASSARGDTYNEQFF

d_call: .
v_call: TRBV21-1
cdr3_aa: CASSKRLAGIETQYF

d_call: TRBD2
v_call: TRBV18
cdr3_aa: CASSPSGRGTYEQYF

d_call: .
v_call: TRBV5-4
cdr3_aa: CASSMTGARNTIYF

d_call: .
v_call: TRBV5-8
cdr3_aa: CASSLAQPQHF

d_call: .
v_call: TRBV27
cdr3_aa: CASSFVRYNEQFF

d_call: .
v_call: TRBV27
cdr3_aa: CASSPGDRVETQYF

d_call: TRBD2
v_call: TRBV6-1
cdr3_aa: CASSEAGGGSGKKETQYF

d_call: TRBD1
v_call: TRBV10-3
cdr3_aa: CAITADRDYYGYTF

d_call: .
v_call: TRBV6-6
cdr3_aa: CASRFLYEQYF

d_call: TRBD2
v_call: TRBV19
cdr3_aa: CASSIVSGKPYEQYF

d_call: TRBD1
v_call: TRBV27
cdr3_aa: CASSHPQGIGANVLTF

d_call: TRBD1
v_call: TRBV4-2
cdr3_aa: CASSQETGETNGYTF

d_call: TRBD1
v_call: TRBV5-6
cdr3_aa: CASSLTGDGNEQFF

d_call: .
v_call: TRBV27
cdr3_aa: CASFDRYTEAFF

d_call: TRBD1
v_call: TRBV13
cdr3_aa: CASSQTGVPETQYF

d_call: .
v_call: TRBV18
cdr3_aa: CASSPTLLDNEQFF

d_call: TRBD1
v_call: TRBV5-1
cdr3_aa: CASSSSPGQGAREQFF

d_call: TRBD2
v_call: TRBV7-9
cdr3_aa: CASRRTSGATYEQYF

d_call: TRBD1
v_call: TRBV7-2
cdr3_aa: CASSIVGQGYNEQFF

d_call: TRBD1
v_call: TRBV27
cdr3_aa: CASSLRDRGGEKLFF

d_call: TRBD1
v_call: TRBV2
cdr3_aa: CASSSGTGNFLQFF

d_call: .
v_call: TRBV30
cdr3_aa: CAWSSAAGELFF

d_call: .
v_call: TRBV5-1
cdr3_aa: CASSLTLGVTEAFF

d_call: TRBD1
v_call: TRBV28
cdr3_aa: CASRPRDRGKDTQYF

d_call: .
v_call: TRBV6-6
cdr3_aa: CASSYYGDTQGEQFF

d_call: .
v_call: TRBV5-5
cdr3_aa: CASSLRGNYGYTF

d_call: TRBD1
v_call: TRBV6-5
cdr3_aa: CASSSWTGGVGDGYTF

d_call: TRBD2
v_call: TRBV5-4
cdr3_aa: CATLSGGPGTDTQYF

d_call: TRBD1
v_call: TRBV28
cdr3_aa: CASSQTGGGNQPQHF